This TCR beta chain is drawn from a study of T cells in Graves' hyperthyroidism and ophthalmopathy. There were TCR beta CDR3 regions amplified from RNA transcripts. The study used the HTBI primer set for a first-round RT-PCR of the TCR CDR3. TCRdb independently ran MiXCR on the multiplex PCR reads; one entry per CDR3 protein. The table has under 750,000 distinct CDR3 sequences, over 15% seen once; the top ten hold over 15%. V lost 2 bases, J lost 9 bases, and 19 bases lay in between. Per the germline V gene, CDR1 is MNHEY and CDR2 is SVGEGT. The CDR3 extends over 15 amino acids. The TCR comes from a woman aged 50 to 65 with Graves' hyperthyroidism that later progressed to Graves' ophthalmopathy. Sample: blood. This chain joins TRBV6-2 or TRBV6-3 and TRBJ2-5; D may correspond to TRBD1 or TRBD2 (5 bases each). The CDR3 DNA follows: TGTGCCAGCAGTTACGATCGGGACCCCACCGGGGCCCAGTACTTC. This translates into CASSYDRDPTGAQYF.